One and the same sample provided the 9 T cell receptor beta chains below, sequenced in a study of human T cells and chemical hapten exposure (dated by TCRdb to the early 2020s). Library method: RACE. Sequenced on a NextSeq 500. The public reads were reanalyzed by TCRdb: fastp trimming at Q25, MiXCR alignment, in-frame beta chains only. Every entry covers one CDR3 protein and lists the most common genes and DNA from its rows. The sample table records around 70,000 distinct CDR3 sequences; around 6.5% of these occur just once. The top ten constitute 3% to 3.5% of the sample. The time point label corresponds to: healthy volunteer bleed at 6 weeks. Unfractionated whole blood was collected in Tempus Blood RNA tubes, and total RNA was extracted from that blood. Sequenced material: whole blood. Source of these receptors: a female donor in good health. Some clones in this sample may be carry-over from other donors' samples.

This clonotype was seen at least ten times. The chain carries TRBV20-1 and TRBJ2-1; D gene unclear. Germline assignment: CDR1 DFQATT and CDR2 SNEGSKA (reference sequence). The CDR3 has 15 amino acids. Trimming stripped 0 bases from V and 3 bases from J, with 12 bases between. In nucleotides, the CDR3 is TGCAGTGCTAGAGATTTGTCGGCCAACTACAATGAGCAGTTCTTC. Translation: CSARDLSANYNEQFF.

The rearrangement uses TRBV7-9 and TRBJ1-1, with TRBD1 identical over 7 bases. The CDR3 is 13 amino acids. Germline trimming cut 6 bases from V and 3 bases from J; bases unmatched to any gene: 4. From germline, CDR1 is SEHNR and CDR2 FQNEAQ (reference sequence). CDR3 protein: CASRTGWDTEAFF. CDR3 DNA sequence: TGTGCCAGCAGGACAGGGTGGGACACTGAAGCTTTCTTT. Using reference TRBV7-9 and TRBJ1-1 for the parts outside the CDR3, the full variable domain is DTGVSQNPRHKITKRGQNVTFRCDPISEHNRLYWYRQTLGQGPEFLTYFQNEAQLEKSRLLSDRFSAERPKGSFSTLEIQRTEQGDSAMYLCASRTGWDTEAFFGQGTRLTVV.

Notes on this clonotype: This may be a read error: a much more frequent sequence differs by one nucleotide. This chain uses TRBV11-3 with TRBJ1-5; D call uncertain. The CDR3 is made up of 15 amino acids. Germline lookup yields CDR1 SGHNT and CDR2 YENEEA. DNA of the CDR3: TGTGCCAGCAGCTTAGATCGAGGGATACATCAGCCCAAGCATTTT. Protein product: CASSLDRGIHQPKHF.

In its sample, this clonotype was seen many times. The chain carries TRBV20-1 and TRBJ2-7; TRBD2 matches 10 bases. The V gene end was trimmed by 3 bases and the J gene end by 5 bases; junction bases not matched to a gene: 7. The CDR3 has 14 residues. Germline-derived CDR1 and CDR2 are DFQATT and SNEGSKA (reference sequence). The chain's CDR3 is CSARALAGVNEQYF. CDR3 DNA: TGCAGTGCTAGGGCTCTAGCGGGAGTCAACGAGCAGTACTTC.

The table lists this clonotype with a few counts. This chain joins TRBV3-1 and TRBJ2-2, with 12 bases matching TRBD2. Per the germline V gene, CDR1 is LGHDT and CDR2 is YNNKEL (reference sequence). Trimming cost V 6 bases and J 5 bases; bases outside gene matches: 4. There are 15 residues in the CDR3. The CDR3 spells CASSSGTSGTGELFF. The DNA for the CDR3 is TGTGCCAGCAGTTCCGGGACTAGCGGGACCGGGGAGCTGTTTTTT.

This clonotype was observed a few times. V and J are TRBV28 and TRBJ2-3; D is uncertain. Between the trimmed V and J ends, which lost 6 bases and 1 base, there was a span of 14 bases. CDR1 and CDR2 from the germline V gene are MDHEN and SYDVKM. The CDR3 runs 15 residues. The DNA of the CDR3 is TGTGCCAGCAGCCGGTCCAGACCAGGCACAGATACGCAGTATTTT. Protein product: CASSRSRPGTDTQYF. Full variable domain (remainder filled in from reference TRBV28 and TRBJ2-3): DVKVTQSSRYLVKRTGEKVFLECVQDMDHENMFWYRQDPGLGLRLIYFSYDVKMKEKGDIPEGYSVSREKKERFSLILESASTNQTSMYLCASSRSRPGTDTQYFGPGTRLTVL.

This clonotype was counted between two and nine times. The CDR3 protein is CASTSGNLAVGGGEQYF. CDR3 DNA: TGTGCCAGTACTAGCGGGAACCTAGCGGTCGGGGGAGGCGAGCAGTACTTC. The chain carries TRBV19 and TRBJ2-7, with 9 bases matching TRBD2. Germline lookup yields CDR1 LNHDA and CDR2 SQIVND (reference sequence). CDR3 size: 17 residues. The ends lost 7 bases at V and 6 bases at J; junction bases unmatched: 19.

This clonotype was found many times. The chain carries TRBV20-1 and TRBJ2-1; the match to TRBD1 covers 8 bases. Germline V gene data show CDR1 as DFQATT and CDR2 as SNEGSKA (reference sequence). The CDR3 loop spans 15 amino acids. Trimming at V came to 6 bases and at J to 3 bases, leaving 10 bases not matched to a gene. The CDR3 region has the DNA TGCAGTGCGGGGGGTTTTGGACAGGGCTACAATGAGCAGTTCTTC. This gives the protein CSAGGFGQGYNEQFF.

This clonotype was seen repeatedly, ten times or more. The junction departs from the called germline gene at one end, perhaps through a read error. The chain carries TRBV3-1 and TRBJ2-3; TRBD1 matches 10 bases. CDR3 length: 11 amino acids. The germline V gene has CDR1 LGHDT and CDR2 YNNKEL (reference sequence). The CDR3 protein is CASSRGQGRDF. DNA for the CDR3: TGTGCCAGCAGCCGGGGACAGGGGAGGGATTTT.